These 14 T cell receptor beta chains originate from one sample sequenced in a study of T cell clonality in common variable immunodeficiency. No antigens are known for them. Measured with immunoSEQ multiplex PCR; TCRdb has only the in-frame clones, and not every one. The data show approximately 26,000 clones, with none appearing a single time. Study-wide points: Fewer deletions and N-nucleotide insertions were reportedly seen in common variable immunodeficiency TCR beta sequences.

What was sequenced was peripheral blood mononuclear cells. Every receptor here comes from a human donor with common variable immunodeficiency.

This clone is termed medium-sized. The CDR3 extends 3 residues past the end of the read, so its final part is completed from the germline J gene. V is TRBV5-5 and J is TRBJ2-6; 7 positions agree with TRBD1. Trimming cost V 4 bases and J 0 bases; bases outside gene matches: 1. The CDR3 extends over 15 amino acids. Per germline, CDR1 SGHKS and CDR2 YYEKEE (reference sequence). CDR3 DNA (partial): TGTGCCAGCAGCCGGGACAGCTCTGGGGCCAACGTC. Amino acids: CASSRDSSGANV. The CDR3 in full is CASSRDSSGANVLTF. Full variable domain (missing parts from reference TRBV5-5 and TRBJ2-6): DAGVTQSPTHLIKTRGQQVTLRCSPISGHKSVSWYQQVLGQGPQFIFQYYEKEERGRGNFPDRFSARQFPNYSSELNVNALLLGDSALYLCASSRDSSGANVLTFGAGSRLTVL.

This clone came up a few times. From the germline J gene comes the end of the CDR3, since the read stops 3 residues before it. The J gene is TRBJ1-2, the V gene TRBV19; a possible D gene is TRBD1 (5 bases). This CDR3 has 14 residues. Trimming shortened V by 9 bases and J by 0 bases, and 14 bases separated the two germline ends. CDR1 is LNHDA, CDR2 SQIVND, per germline (reference sequence). The sequenced CDR3 bases are TGTGCCAGCGCCACAGGATTTACTAACTATGGC. Translation: CASATGFTNYG. The full CDR3 sequence reads CASATGFTNYGYTF. The full variable domain, in which reference TRBV19 and TRBJ1-2 provide the parts outside the CDR3, is DGGITQSPKYLFRKEGQNVTLSCEQNLNHDAMYWYRQDPGQGLRLIYYSQIVNDFQKGDIAEGYSVSREKKESFPLTVTSAQKNPTAFYLCASATGFTNYGYTFGSGTRLTVV.

In this sample, this clone turned up many times. The CDR3 goes on 3 residues after the read ends, and that part is filled in from the germline J gene. This chain joins TRBV6-1 and TRBJ1-2, with D perhaps matching TRBD1 (5 bases). CDR3 length equals 14 residues. From germline, CDR1 is MNHNS and CDR2 SASEGT. Trimming pared 2 bases from V and 4 bases from J, leaving 11 bases between. Partial CDR3 DNA: TGTGCCAGCAGTGAACAGGGCCCCTCCTATGGC. Encoded protein: CASSEQGPSYG. The full CDR3 protein reads CASSEQGPSYGYTF.

This clone occurred many times. CDR3 region: CASSLTAVSNYGYTF. The sequenced part of the CDR3 DNA is TGTGCCAGCAGTTTAACGGCGGTCTCTAACTATGGC. The rearrangement joins TRBV27 to TRBJ1-2; no firm D call. The read halts 3 residues ahead of the CDR3 end, with the missing end drawn from the germline J gene. This CDR3 is 15 amino acids long. V was pared by 2 bases and J by 0 bases, with 10 bases between. Germline loops: CDR1 MNHEY, CDR2 SMNVEV (reference sequence).

In its sample, this clone was seen many times. A junction boundary mismatches the germline segment, possibly from a read error. The read gets to within 3 residues of the CDR3 end, and the germline J gene fills in the rest. The chain joins TRBV4-2 to TRBJ2-3; 7 bases fit TRBD1. The CDR3 sequence is 17 residues long. Germline V CDR1 and CDR2: LGHNA, YNFKEQ. The covered CDR3 bases are TGCGCCAGCAGCCAAGGGGGACAGCATTATGGCACAGATACG. Protein product: CASSQGGQHYGTDT. The full CDR3 reads CASSQGGQHYGTDTQYF.

This clone was counted a few times. The observed sequence ends 3 residues before the CDR3 terminus, with the missing tail filled in from the germline J gene. This chain uses TRBV7-6 with TRBJ1-3; no clear D gene. The CDR3 is 15 residues long. CDR1 SGHVS and CDR2 FNYEAQ come from the germline V gene. V lost 2 bases and J 1 base, leaving 9 bases between the germline ends. CDR3 DNA (partial): TGTGCCAGCAGCTTAAGTTTTAGTTCTGGAAACACC. Translation gives CASSLSFSSGNT. The CDR3, in full, reads CASSLSFSSGNTIYF.

This clone showed up many times. The junction and the germline gene differ at one end; a read error may be behind it. The CDR3 bases that were read are TGCGCCAGCAGCCAATACGGGGGGCCCTATGGC. Translated: CASSQYGGPYG. The CDR3 as a whole reads CASSQYGGPYGYTF. The chain uses TRBV4-2 and TRBJ1-2; D is perhaps TRBD1 (6 bases). Coverage ceases 3 residues before the CDR3 finishes, and the germline J gene fills in the end. The CDR3 covers 14 residues. Germline V gene lookup returns CDR1 LGHNA and CDR2 YNFKEQ.

In this sample, this clone turned up many times. The observed sequence ends 3 residues before the CDR3 terminus, with the missing tail filled in from the germline J gene. J is TRBJ2-7 and V is TRBV6-2 or TRBV6-3; the D gene could be TRBD1 or TRBD2 (5 bases each). The CDR3 covers 14 residues. CDR1 and CDR2 (germline): MNHEY, SVGEGT. Trimming pared 4 bases from V and 5 bases from J, leaving 15 bases between. The CDR3 sequence is CASSLHEGMNEQYF. CDR3 DNA (partial): TGTGCCAGCAGTTTACACGAGGGGATGAACGAG.

By its share, this clone is medium-sized. The CDR3 goes on 3 residues after the read ends, and that part is filled in from the germline J gene. The chain has TRBV9 and TRBJ1-3; 7 nucleotides match TRBD1. The V gene end was trimmed by 3 bases and the J gene end by 7 bases; junction bases not matched to a gene: 4. Per germline, CDR1 SGDLS and CDR2 YYNGEE. This CDR3 is built from 13 residues. CDR3: CASSGQGWNTIYF. CDR3 bases read: TGTGCCAGCAGCGGACAGGGATGGAACACC.

This clone was counted many times. The read ends 3 residues early relative to the CDR3; the germline J gene fills the gap. The rearrangement joins TRBV20-1 to TRBJ2-4; D not resolved. Germline CDR1 and CDR2: DFQATT and SNEGSKA (reference sequence). V lost 7 bases and J lost 0, with 13 bases in between. The CDR3 runs to 14 residues. CDR3 bases read: TGCAGTGTTGGGCGAGAGCTAGCCAAAAACATT. Residues: CSVGRELAKNI. The full-length CDR3 reads as CSVGRELAKNIQYF.

The table lists this clone with a few counts. The read ends 3 residues before the CDR3 terminus; that terminus is restored from the germline J gene. This chain links TRBV18 with TRBJ1-2, with 9 bases aligning to TRBD1. V was clipped by 5 bases and J by 0 bases; unmatched bases: 13. Germline V CDR1 and CDR2: KGHSH, LQKENI. This CDR3 region has 18 residues. Partial CDR3 DNA: TGTGCCAGCTCATATATAATACAGGGGGCGCAGGCTAACTATGGC. This sequence encodes CASSYIIQGAQANYG. The CDR3 reads in full as CASSYIIQGAQANYGYTF.

This clone was detected a few times. Read coverage stops 3 residues before the CDR3 terminus; the germline J gene supplies the remainder. The chain recombines TRBV30 with TRBJ1-4; a weak D match, TRBD1 (5 bases). Germline lookup yields CDR1 GTSNPN and CDR2 SVGIG (reference sequence). The CDR3 extends over 13 amino acids. V shed 4 bases and J shed 7 bases, with 13 bases lying between them. CDR3 sequence: CAWNWGESEKLFF. The CDR3 bases that were read are TGTGCCTGGAACTGGGGGGAAAGTGAAAAA.

This clone was counted many times. The read is 3 residues too short to cover the CDR3 end, so that end is filled in from the germline J gene. The rearrangement joins TRBV18 to TRBJ1-1, with D perhaps TRBD1 (6 bases). Trimming pared 5 bases from V and 5 bases from J, leaving 15 bases between. CDR1 KGHSH and CDR2 LQKENI come from the germline V gene. The CDR3 is made up of 14 amino acids. The CDR3: CASSEGQSGTEAFF. The covered CDR3 bases are TGTGCCAGCTCAGAGGGACAATCGGGAACTGAA.

This clone has a handful of counts. With the read ending 3 residues before the CDR3 end, the germline J gene is used to fill in that end. V gene TRBV7-6 combines with J gene TRBJ2-3; 9 bases line up with TRBD1. This CDR3 has 16 residues. V shed 0 bases, J shed 3 bases, and the junction held 4 bases outside the gene matches. Germline V CDR1 and CDR2: SGHVS, FNYEAQ. Incomplete CDR3 DNA: TGTGCCAGCAGCTTAGCGCGCGGACAGGGGACAGATACG. Translating gives CASSLARGQGTDT. The full CDR3 protein is CASSLARGQGTDTQYF.